Listed below are T cell receptor beta chains from one sample, sequenced in a study of blood T cells in healthy people across ages. TCRdb independently ran MiXCR on the 5' RACE reads; one entry per CDR3 protein. The sample shows under 1,100,000 distinct CDR3 sequences, 20% to 25% of them seen only once. The sample was also linked to a second study, of T cells of mothers and their children.

The material sequenced was blood. These receptors came from a girl aged 2-10 years in good health. Both conserved end residues are part of each CDR3. A D gene is named only where the DNA matches it firmly. Clone size is not always given. Where it is, it says once, few, many or a class for expanded clones.

TRBJ2-3 - - TRBV29-1 TGCAGCGGAGGGATCGCGGCAGATACGCAGTATTTT CSGGIAADTQYF
TRBJ1-1 - few TRBV6-2/TRBV6-3 TGTGCCAGCAGTTATGCTACAGCGGTTGGGTTGGGTACTGAAGCTTTCTTT CASSYATAVGLGTEAFF
TRBJ2-5 TRBD1 - TRBV5-5 TGTGCCAGCAGCTCACAGGGGGGCCAAGAGACCCAGCACTTC CASSSQGGQETQHF
TRBJ2-3 - few TRBV11-2 TGTGCCAGCAGCCCTGGGGGGGCTAGCACAGATACGCAGTATTTT CASSPGGASTDTQYF
TRBJ2-2 - - TRBV6-5 TGTGCCAGCAATATTCGGATGAGGGGCACCGGGGAGCTGTTTTTT CASNIRMRGTGELFF
TRBJ2-3 - - TRBV20-1 TGCAGTGGGACGCCTGACACAGATACGCAGTATTTT CSGTPDTDTQYF
TRBJ2-7 TRBD1 - TRBV6-1 TGTGCCAGCAGTGAAGCCAGATGGACAGGGTGGGAGCAGTACTTC CASSEARWTGWEQYF
TRBJ2-5 - - TRBV18 TGTGCCAGCTCACTATCTGGCGGGGTTAAAGAGACCCAGTACTTC CASSLSGGVKETQYF
TRBJ2-1 - few TRBV15 TGTGCCACCAGCAGGCCGATTCGGAGGGATGAGCAGTTCTTC CATSRPIRRDEQFF
TRBJ2-7 TRBD1 - TRBV4-2 TGTGCCAGCAGCCAAGGGCTCAGGGACAGGCCCCCCTACGAGCAGTACTTC CASSQGLRDRPPYEQYF
TRBJ2-7 TRBD2 - TRBV18 TGTGCCAGCTCACGGGAGTCCGCGGGGGTTTACGAGCAGTACTTC CASSRESAGVYEQYF
TRBJ1-5 - few TRBV15 TGTGCCACCAGCAGAGATCGGGGAGAGAATCAGCCCCAGCATTTT CATSRDRGENQPQHF
TRBJ2-7 TRBD1 - TRBV12-3/TRBV12-4 TGTGCCAGCAGTCCTATGACAGGGAGCGACGAGCAGTACTTC CASSPMTGSDEQYF
TRBJ2-2 - - TRBV4-1 TGCGCCAGCAGCCAAGATAGGGTCCCCACAGTTCAGACCGGGGAGCTGTTTTTT CASSQDRVPTVQTGELFF
TRBJ2-5 - few TRBV20-1 TGCAGTGCTCGATGGGAAGAGACCCAGTACTTC CSARWEETQYF
TRBJ2-7 - - TRBV6-1 TGTGCCAGTACTCGGAGCTCGGGCGAGCAGTACTTC CASTRSSGEQYF
TRBJ2-2 TRBD1 - TRBV27 TGTGCCAGCAGTTTCACTGCACAGGGGGCTGTCATAAACGGGGAGCTGTTTTTT CASSFTAQGAVINGELFF
TRBJ2-3 - few TRBV5-1 TGCGCCAGCAGCTTGTCCGGGGGGCAAACAGATACGCAGTATTTT CASSLSGGQTDTQYF
TRBJ1-1 TRBD1 - TRBV18 TGTGCCAGCTCACCCGTACAGGGGATGAACACTGAAGCTTTCTTT CASSPVQGMNTEAFF
TRBJ2-1 - few TRBV7-2 TGTGCCAGCAGCTTATACAGGACTAACAATGAGCAGTTCTTC CASSLYRTNNEQFF
TRBJ1-4 - - TRBV6-1 TGTGCCAGCAGTGTCTGGAGTGAAGCAACTAATGAAAAACTGTTTTTT CASSVWSEATNEKLFF
TRBJ2-4 - - TRBV2 TGTGCCAGCAGTGAATTCAGGCTGGGCAAAAACATTCAGTACTTC CASSEFRLGKNIQYF
TRBJ2-3 - few TRBV29-1 TGCAGCGTTGGCCTAGTGGGCACAGATACGCAGTATTTT CSVGLVGTDTQYF
TRBJ2-6 - few TRBV6-6 TGTGCCAGCAGCCTTATGATGAGCTCTGGGGCCAACGTCCTGACTTTC CASSLMMSSGANVLTF
TRBJ1-3 TRBD1 - TRBV28 TGTGCCAGCAGTTTCCCCCACAGGGGTACTGGAAACACCATATATTTT CASSFPHRGTGNTIYF
TRBJ2-1 - - TRBV15 TGTGCCACCAAAGGAGGGGTCGAAAGGGCTAATGAGCAGTTCTTC CATKGGVERANEQFF
TRBJ1-2 - few TRBV9 TGTGCCAGCAGCGTCGGGGACCAGCTATCAGGCTACACCTTC CASSVGDQLSGYTF
TRBJ2-5 TRBD1 - TRBV27 TGTGCCAGCAGTCCCCTTTGGGCCGCCTATAGGACTCAGACCGGGACAGGGGGATCAGGGCAGTACTTC CASSPLWAAYRTQTGTGGSGQYF
TRBJ2-5 - few TRBV24-1 TGTGCCACTGCCGGAGAGGGTATGGAGACCCAGTACTTC CATAGEGMETQYF
TRBJ2-1 TRBD1 - TRBV20-1 TGCAGTGCTACAGGGGGCGCGTTCAATGAGCAGTTCTTC CSATGGAFNEQFF
TRBJ2-2 TRBD1 - TRBV14 TGTGCCAGCAGCGTACATCTCCAGGGGGCAACCGGGGAGCTGTTTTTT CASSVHLQGATGELFF
TRBJ2-5 - few TRBV18 TGTGCCAGCTCACCACCTCAGGGTGGGGAGACCCAGTACTTC CASSPPQGGETQYF
TRBJ2-1 TRBD2 - TRBV29-1 TGCAGCGTGCTTCTTTATTGGACTAGCGGGAGGGCCGGGGATGAGCAGTTCTTC CSVLLYWTSGRAGDEQFF
TRBJ2-3 - - TRBV7-3 TGTGCCAGCAGCCTAATTTCCGGAGAGGCAGATACGCAGTATTTT CASSLISGEADTQYF
TRBJ2-4 TRBD1 few TRBV5-5 TGTGCCAGCAGCCCGGGACAGGGTTGGGACATTCAGTACTTC CASSPGQGWDIQYF
TRBJ2-7 - - TRBV4-1 TGCGCCAGCAGCCCCCAGAGTGCGGGATCCTACGAGCAGTACTTC CASSPQSAGSYEQYF
TRBJ2-7 TRBD1 - TRBV20-1 TGCAGTGCTAGTAAGGGACAGGGGATGGTTCACGAGCAGTACTTC CSASKGQGMVHEQYF
TRBJ1-6 - - TRBV27 TGTGCCAGCAGATACCAAAATTCACCCCTCCACTTT CASRYQNSPLHF
TRBJ1-2 - few TRBV3-1 TGTGCCAGCAGCCAAGATATTGTCTATGGCTACACCTTC CASSQDIVYGYTF
TRBJ2-3 - - TRBV11-2 TGTGCCAGCACCTTGTGGGGGAGTCCTACAGATACGCAGTATTTT CASTLWGSPTDTQYF
TRBJ2-3 - few TRBV24-1 TGTGCCACCAGTGAGACCAACACAGATACGCAGTATTTT CATSETNTDTQYF
TRBJ2-5 - - TRBV7-6 TGTGCCAGCAGCTCCGATCCAATCACCTATGAGCAGTACTTC CASSSDPITYEQYF
TRBJ1-2 - few TRBV4-2 TGTGCCAGCAGCCAGGACCCGCTTACACCTAACTATGGCTACACCTTC CASSQDPLTPNYGYTF
TRBJ1-2 - - TRBV10-3 TGTGCCATCAGTGAGAACAAACCCTATGGCTACACCTTC CAISENKPYGYTF
TRBJ2-3 - - TRBV5-1 TGCGCCAGCAGCCAGGCTGGGGACACAGATACGCAGTATTTT CASSQAGDTDTQYF
TRBJ2-5 - few TRBV7-9 TGTGCCAGCAGCTTTGCAGCAAAAGAGACCCAGTACTTC CASSFAAKETQYF